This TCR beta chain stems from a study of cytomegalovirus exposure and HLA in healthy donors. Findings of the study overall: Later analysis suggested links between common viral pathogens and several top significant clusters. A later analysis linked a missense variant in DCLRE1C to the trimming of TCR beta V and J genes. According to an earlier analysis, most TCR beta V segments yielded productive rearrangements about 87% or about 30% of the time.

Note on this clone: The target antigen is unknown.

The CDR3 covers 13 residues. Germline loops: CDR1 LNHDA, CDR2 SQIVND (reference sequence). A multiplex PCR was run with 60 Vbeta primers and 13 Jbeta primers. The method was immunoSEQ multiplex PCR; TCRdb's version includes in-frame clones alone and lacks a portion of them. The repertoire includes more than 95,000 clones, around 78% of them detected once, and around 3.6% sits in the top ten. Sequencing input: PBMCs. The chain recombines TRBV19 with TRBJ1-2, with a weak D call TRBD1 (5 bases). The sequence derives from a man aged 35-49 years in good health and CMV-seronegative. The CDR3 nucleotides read TGTGCAAGTGGGGCCGCCCTGCCCTATGGCTACACCTTC. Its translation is CASGAALPYGYTF.